These T cell receptor beta chains were read from a single sample in a study of CD8 T cells in ankylosing spondylitis. TCRdb re-derived calls from the 5' RACE reads in MiXCR, one entry per CDR3 protein. Among roughly 350,000 distinct CDR3 sequences listed, approximately 8% were seen once. Specimen: blood, either unsorted or a sorted T cell fraction (not recorded which). Receptors originate from a male donor with ankylosing spondylitis. The CDR3 runs from the conserved cysteine through the conserved F or W. Fields, in order: V gene, J gene, D gene, clone size, CDR3 protein, CDR3 DNA. The D gene is left open where the match is weak. Rows may omit the clone size; those that give it use once, few, many or a size class.

>TRBV5-1|TRBJ1-1|TRBD1|NA
CASSLGQGTMNTEAFF
TGCGCCAGCAGCTTGGGACAGGGGACTATGAACACTGAAGCTTTCTTT
>TRBV11-3|TRBJ2-7|TRBD2|few
CASSSRLAGEGYEQYF
TGTGCCAGCAGCTCGCGACTAGCGGGAGAAGGTTACGAGCAGTACTTC
>TRBV4-3|TRBJ2-1|TRBD2|few
CASSSSGRNYNEQFF
TGCGCCAGCAGCTCAAGCGGGAGGAATTACAATGAGCAGTTCTTC
>TRBV12-3/TRBV12-4|TRBJ1-6|NA|many
CASSLRTATSPLHF
TGTGCCAGCAGTTTGAGGACAGCTACCTCACCCCTCCACTTT
>TRBV19|TRBJ1-6|NA|NA
CASSILSAPSYNSPLHF
TGTGCCAGTAGTATACTCAGCGCGCCCTCCTATAATTCACCCCTCCACTTT
>TRBV20-1|TRBJ2-1|TRBD2|few
CSATLAGVSYNEQFF
TGCAGTGCTACCCTAGCGGGAGTCTCCTACAATGAGCAGTTCTTC
>TRBV7-3|TRBJ2-1|NA|NA
CASSHNLVHEQFF
TGTGCCAGCAGCCATAACCTCGTTCATGAGCAGTTCTTC
>TRBV5-1|TRBJ1-2|TRBD1|many
CASSFGTDYGYTF
TGCGCCAGCAGCTTCGGGACAGACTATGGCTACACCTTC
>TRBV4-1|TRBJ2-7|TRBD1|NA
CASSQVTQGGYEQYF
TGCGCCAGCAGCCAAGTAACACAGGGGGGCTACGAGCAGTACTTC
>TRBV9|TRBJ2-3|NA|many
CASTPGIFSTDTQYF
TGTGCCAGCACCCCCGGGATATTCAGCACAGATACGCAGTATTTT
>TRBV6-5|TRBJ2-7|NA|NA
CASRRHQNEQYF
TGTGCCAGCAGGAGACATCAGAACGAGCAGTACTTC
>TRBV12-3/TRBV12-4|TRBJ2-2|TRBD2|NA
CTCSFRGLAGAIGQELFF
TGTACCTGCAGTTTTCGGGGACTAGCGGGAGCGATCGGACAGGAGCTGTTTTTT
>TRBV10-2|TRBJ2-2|NA|few
CASGGQNTGELFF
TGCGCCAGCGGAGGACAGAACACCGGGGAGCTGTTTTTT
>TRBV20-1|TRBJ1-5|TRBD1|NA
CSARERGQGGQPQHF
TGCAGTGCTAGAGAGAGGGGACAGGGTGGTCAGCCCCAGCATTTT
>TRBV29-1|TRBJ2-3|NA|many
CSVEDPGYTDTQYF
TGCAGCGTTGAAGATCCCGGGTACACAGATACGCAGTATTTT
>TRBV6-1|TRBJ1-3|NA|many
CASKRDGDPGNTIYF
TGTGCCAGCAAAAGGGATGGGGATCCTGGAAACACCATATATTTT
>TRBV4-3|TRBJ2-7|NA|few
CASSQQLPSASYEQYF
TGCGCCAGCAGCCAGCAACTCCCTTCTGCCTCCTACGAGCAGTACTTC
>TRBV2|TRBJ2-7|TRBD1|few
CASSVTGVHEQYF
TGTGCCAGCAGCGTGACAGGGGTTCACGAGCAGTACTTC
>TRBV20-1|TRBJ2-7|NA|few
CSARRGELGYEQYF
TGCAGTGCTAGAAGAGGGGAGCTAGGGTACGAGCAGTACTTC
>TRBV12-3/TRBV12-4|TRBJ1-5|NA|many
CASSFHINQPQHF
TGTGCCAGCAGTTTCCATATCAATCAGCCCCAGCATTTT
>TRBV27|TRBJ2-6|NA|NA
CASSQPGGAGANVLTF
TGTGCCAGCAGCCAACCCGGGGGCGCTGGGGCCAACGTCCTGACTTTC
>TRBV10-3|TRBJ2-2|TRBD1|NA
CAISETGQTGELFF
TGTGCCATCAGTGAGACGGGACAGACCGGGGAGCTGTTTTTT
>TRBV27|TRBJ2-7|TRBD1|many
CASSFGTGSYEQYF
TGTGCCAGCAGCTTCGGGACAGGGTCCTACGAGCAGTACTTC
>TRBV29-1|TRBJ1-1|NA|few
CSVLGPGMNTEAFF
TGCAGCGTCCTAGGTCCAGGGATGAACACTGAAGCTTTCTTT
>TRBV20-1|TRBJ2-1|NA|many
CSAGGGGGNNEQFF
TGCAGTGCGGGGGGCGGAGGCGGGAACAATGAGCAGTTCTTC
>TRBV5-1|TRBJ2-7|TRBD2|NA
CASSLRTSGAYEQYF
TGCGCCAGCAGCCTCCGGACTAGCGGGGCCTACGAGCAGTACTTC
>TRBV20-1|TRBJ1-2|NA|few
CSAAYNYGYTF
TGCAGTGCCGCGTACAACTATGGCTACACCTTC
>TRBV6-5|TRBJ1-6|TRBD1|few
CASSYGTDPVPLHF
TGTGCCAGCAGTTACGGGACAGACCCCGTTCCCCTCCACTTT
>TRBV28|TRBJ2-2|NA|many
CASSFNPGELFF
TGTGCCAGCAGCTTTAATCCCGGGGAGCTGTTTTTT
>TRBV10-3|TRBJ1-1|NA|NA
CASRGGLDTEAFF
TGTGCCTCTAGAGGAGGGTTGGACACTGAAGCTTTCTTT
>TRBV7-9|TRBJ2-3|TRBD2|NA
CATTSGTTDTQYF
TGTGCCACTACTAGCGGGACCACAGATACGCAGTATTTT
>TRBV4-1|TRBJ2-7|TRBD1|NA
CASSQTDRGAYEQYF
TGCGCCAGCAGCCAGACGGACAGGGGGGCCTACGAGCAGTACTTC
>TRBV18|TRBJ1-5|NA|NA
CASSPEKSNQPQHF
TGTGCCAGCTCACCCGAAAAGTCGAATCAGCCCCAGCATTTT
>TRBV5-1|TRBJ1-4|NA|many
CASSLEAGEKLFF
TGCGCCAGCAGCTTGGAGGCAGGTGAAAAACTGTTTTTT
>TRBV6-5|TRBJ1-3|NA|NA
CASSLDPRGNTIYF
TGTGCCAGCAGCTTAGATCCTAGGGGAAACACCATATATTTT
>TRBV6-1|TRBJ2-5|TRBD2|few
CASSSPLAGGGSETQYF
TGTGCCAGCAGCTCACCTCTAGCGGGGGGCGGTTCAGAGACCCAGTACTTC
>TRBV28|TRBJ2-1|TRBD1|few
CASSPGTGDEQFF
TGTGCCAGCAGTCCTGGGACAGGGGATGAGCAGTTCTTC
>TRBV9|TRBJ2-1|TRBD2|many
CASSVAASGSMGEQFF
TGTGCCAGCAGCGTAGCGGCTAGCGGGAGTATGGGTGAGCAGTTCTTC
>TRBV28|TRBJ2-7|NA|many
CASRHSNTYEQYF
TGTGCCAGCAGACATTCTAATACCTACGAGCAGTACTTC
>TRBV29-1|TRBJ2-3|NA|many
CSVGGVEVGTDTQYF
TGCAGCGTTGGGGGGGTGGAAGTCGGGACGGATACGCAGTATTTT